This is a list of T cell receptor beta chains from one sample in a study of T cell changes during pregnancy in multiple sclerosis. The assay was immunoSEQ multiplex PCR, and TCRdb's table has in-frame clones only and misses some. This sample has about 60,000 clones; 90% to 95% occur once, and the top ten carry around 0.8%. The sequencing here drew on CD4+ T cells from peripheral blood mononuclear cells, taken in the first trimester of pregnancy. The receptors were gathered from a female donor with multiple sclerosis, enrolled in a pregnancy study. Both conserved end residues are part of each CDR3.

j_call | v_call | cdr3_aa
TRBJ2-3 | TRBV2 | CASSMETVGTDTQYF
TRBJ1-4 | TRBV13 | CASSPRQAGINEKLFF
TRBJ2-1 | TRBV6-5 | CASSTQDRGFPQPIF
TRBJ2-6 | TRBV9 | CASSVFGGDAGANVLTF
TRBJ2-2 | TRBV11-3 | CASSPLAGGGELFF
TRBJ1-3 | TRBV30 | CAWSGGQGDSGNTIYF
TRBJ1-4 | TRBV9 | CASSPGTGNEKLFF
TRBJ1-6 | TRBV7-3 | CASSLRAGSPLHF
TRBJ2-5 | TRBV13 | CASSLKFERGGPTETQYF
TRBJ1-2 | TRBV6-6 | CASSTGTGTYGYTF